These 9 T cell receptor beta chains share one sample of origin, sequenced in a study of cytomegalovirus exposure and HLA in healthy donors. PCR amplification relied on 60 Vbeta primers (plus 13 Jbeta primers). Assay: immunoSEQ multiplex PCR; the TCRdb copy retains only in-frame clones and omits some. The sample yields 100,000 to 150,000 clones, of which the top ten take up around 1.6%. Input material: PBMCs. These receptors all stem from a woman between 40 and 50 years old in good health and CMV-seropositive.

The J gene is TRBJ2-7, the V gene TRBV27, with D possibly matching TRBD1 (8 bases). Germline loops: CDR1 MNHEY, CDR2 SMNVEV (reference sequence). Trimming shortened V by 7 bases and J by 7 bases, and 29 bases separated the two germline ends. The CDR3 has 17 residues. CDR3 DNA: TGTGCCAGCAAAGGACAGGGAGGGTTGGGCTACGATATTGAGCAGTACTTC. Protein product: CASKGQGGLGYDIEQYF.

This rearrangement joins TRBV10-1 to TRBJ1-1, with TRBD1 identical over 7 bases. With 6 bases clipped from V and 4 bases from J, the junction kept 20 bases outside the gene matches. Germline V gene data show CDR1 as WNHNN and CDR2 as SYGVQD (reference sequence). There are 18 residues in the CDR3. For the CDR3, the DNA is TGCGCCAGCAGAATGGGCAACACAGGGGATTCAGTCGGCACTGAAGCTTTCTTT. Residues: CASRMGNTGDSVGTEAFF.

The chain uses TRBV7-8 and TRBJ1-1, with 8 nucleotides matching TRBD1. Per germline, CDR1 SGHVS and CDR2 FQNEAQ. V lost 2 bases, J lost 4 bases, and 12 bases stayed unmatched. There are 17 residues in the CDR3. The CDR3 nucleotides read TGTGCCAGCAGCTTAAATTGGGCAGGGGGCTGGGGCACTGAAGCTTTCTTT. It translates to CASSLNWAGGWGTEAFF.

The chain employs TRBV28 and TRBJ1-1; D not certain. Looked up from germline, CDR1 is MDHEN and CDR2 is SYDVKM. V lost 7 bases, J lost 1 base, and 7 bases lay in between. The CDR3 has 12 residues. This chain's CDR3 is CASTHRNTEAFF. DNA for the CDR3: TGTGCCAGCACCCACAGGAACACTGAAGCTTTCTTT.

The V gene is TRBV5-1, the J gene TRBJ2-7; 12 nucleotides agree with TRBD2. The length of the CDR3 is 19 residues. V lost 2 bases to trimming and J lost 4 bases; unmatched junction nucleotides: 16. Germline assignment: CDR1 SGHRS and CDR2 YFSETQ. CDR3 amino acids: CASSFLATSGSWMGYEQYF. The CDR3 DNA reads TGCGCCAGCAGCTTTTTGGCGACTAGCGGGAGTTGGATGGGGTACGAGCAGTACTTC.

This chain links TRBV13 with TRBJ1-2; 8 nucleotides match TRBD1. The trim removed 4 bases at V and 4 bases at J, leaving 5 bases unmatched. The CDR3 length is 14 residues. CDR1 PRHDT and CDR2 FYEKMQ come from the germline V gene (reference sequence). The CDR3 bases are TGTGCCAGCAGCTCCCAGGACAGGGTCTATGGCTACACCTTC. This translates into CASSSQDRVYGYTF.

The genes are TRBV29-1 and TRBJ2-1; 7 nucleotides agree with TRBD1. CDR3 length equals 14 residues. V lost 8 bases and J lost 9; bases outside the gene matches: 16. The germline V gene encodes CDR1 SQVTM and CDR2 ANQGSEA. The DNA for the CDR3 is TGCAGCCATATGGACCTCCTTTCAGGGGGTGAGCAGTTCTTC. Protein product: CSHMDLLSGGEQFF.

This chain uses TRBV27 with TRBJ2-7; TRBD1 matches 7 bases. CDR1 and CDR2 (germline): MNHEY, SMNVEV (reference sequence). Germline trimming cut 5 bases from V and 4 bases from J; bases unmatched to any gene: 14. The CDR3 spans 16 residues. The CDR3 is CASSLKLRQGRYEQYF. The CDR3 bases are TGTGCCAGCAGTCTAAAACTTCGACAGGGAAGGTACGAGCAGTACTTC.

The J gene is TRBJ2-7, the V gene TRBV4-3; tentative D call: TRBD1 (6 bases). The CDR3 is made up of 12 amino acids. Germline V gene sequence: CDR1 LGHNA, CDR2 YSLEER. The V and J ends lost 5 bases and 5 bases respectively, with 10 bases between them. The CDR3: CASSFTGNEQYF. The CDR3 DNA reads TGCGCCAGCAGCTTTACAGGGAACGAGCAGTACTTC.